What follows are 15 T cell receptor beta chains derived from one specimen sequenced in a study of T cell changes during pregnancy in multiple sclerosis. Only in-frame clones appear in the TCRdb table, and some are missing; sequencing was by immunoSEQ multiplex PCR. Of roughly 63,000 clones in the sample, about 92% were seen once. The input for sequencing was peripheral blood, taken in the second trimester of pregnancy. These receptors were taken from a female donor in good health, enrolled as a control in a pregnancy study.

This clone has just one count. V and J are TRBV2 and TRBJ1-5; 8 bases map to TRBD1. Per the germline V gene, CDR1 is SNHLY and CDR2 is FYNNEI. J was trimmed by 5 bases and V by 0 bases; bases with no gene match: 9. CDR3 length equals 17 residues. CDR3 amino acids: CASSEAGGRGQDQPQHF. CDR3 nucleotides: TGTGCCAGCAGTGAAGCAGGGGGCAGGGGACAGGATCAGCCCCAGCATTTT.

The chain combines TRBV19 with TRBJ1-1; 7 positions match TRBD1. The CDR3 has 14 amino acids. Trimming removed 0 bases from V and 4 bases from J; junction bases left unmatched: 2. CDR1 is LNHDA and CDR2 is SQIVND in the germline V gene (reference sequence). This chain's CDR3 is CASSIDYRGTEAFF. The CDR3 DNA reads TGTGCCAGTAGTATAGATTACAGGGGCACTGAAGCTTTCTTT.

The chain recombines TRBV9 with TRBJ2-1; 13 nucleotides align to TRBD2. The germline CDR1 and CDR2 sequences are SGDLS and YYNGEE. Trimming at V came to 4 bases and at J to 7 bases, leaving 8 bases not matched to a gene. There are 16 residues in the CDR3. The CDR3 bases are TGTGCCAGCAGCTTCAGGACTAGCGGGGGTCGGAATGAGCAGTTCTTC. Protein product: CASSFRTSGGRNEQFF.

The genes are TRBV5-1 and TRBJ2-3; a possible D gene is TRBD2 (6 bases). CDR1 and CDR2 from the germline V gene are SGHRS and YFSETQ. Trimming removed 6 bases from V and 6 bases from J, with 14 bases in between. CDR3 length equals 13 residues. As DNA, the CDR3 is TGCGCCAGCAAAGAATCCGGAGGGGATACGCAGTATTTT. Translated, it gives CASKESGGDTQYF.

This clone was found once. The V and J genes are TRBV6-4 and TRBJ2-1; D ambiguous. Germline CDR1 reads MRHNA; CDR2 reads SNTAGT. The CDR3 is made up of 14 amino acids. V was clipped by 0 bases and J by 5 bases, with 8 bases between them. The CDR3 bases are TGTGCCAGCAGTGACTCTCAGGAAAACAATGAGCAGTTCTTC. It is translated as CASSDSQENNEQFF.

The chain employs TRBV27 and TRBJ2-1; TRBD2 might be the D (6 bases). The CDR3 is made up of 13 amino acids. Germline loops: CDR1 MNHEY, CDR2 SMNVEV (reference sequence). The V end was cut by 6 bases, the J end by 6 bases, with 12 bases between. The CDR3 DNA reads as TGTGCCAGCAGCCTGACTAGTTTCAATGAGCAGTTCTTC. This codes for CASSLTSFNEQFF.

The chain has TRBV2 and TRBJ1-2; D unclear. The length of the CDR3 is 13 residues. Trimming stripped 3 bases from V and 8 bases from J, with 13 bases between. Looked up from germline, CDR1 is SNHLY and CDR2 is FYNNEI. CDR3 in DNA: TGTGCCAGCAGTGACACAGAGTCGAGCGGCTACACCTTC. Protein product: CASSDTESSGYTF.

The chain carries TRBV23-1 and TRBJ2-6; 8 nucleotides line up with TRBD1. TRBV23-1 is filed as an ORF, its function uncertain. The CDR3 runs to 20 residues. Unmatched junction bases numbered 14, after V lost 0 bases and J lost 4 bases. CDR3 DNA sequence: TGCGCCAGCAGTCAATCGGGCCAGGGGGCGTCTTCGGCAGGGGCCAACGTCCTGACTTTC. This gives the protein CASSQSGQGASSAGANVLTF.

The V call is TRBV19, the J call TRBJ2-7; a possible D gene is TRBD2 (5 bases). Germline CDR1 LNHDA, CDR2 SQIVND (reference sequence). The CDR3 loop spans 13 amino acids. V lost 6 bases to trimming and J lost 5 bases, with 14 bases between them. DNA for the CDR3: TGTGCCAGTAGAGGACTGGGAAGACACGAGCAGTACTTC. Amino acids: CASRGLGRHEQYF.

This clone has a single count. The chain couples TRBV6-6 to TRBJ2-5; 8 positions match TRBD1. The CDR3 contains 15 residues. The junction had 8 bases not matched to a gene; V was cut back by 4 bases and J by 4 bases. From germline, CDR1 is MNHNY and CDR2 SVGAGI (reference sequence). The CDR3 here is CASSSIQGAGETQYF. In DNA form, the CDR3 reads TGTGCCAGCAGTTCGATCCAGGGGGCCGGAGAGACCCAGTACTTC.

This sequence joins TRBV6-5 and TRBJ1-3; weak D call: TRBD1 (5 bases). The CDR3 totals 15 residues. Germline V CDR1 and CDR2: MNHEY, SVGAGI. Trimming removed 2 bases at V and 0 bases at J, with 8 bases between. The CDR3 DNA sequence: TGTGCCAGCAGTTACCAGGGCCTCTCTGGAAACACCATATATTTT. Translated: CASSYQGLSGNTIYF.

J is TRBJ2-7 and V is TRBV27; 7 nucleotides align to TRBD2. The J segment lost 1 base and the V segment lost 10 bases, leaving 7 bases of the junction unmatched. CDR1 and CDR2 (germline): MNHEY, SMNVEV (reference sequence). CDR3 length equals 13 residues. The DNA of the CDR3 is TGTGCCATCCGGAGGGAGGGTTCCTACGAGCAGTACTTC. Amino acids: CAIRREGSYEQYF.

In DNA, the CDR3 is TGCGCCAGCAGTGAGTCCCTAGCGTCCAGGGCGCAGTATTTT. The encoded protein is CASSESLASRAQYF. V is TRBV10-1 and J is TRBJ2-3; the D gene is possibly TRBD2 (6 bases). CDR3 length: 14 amino acids. V was cut by 0 bases and J by 10 bases, with 14 bases left in between. Per germline, CDR1 WNHNN and CDR2 SYGVQD (reference sequence).

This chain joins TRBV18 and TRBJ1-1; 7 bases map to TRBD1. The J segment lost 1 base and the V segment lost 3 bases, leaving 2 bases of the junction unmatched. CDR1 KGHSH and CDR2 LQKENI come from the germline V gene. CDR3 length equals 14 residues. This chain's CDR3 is CASSPRDRNTEAFF. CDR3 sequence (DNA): TGTGCCAGCTCACCCCGGGACAGGAACACTGAAGCTTTCTTT.

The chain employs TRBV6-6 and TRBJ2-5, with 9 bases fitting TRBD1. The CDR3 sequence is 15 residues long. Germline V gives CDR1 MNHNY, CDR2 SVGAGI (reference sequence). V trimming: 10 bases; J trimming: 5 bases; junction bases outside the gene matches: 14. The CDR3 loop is CATPPGQGKCETQYF. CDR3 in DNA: TGTGCCACCCCACCGGGACAGGGTAAATGCGAGACCCAGTACTTC.